This T cell receptor beta chain was captured by sequencing in a study of T-cell memory formation after mild COVID-19. Study-wide findings and caveats: Second-wave clones with a day 37 peak had unconfirmed SARS-CoV-2 specificity. Later expanders leaned toward CD4+, whereas clones contracting from day 15 to 85 were balanced CD4/CD8.

TCRdb reprocessed the 5' RACE reads with MiXCR, giving one entry per CDR3 protein. Of about 180,000 distinct CDR3 sequences in the sample, 16% were seen once. The germline gives CDR1 MGHDK, CDR2 SYGVNS. There are 14 residues in the CDR3. V shed 7 bases and J shed 5 bases, with 17 bases lying between them. In the case of this clonotype: The target antigen is unknown.

The sample consisted of PBMCs or a T cell subset sorted from them (not recorded which). The sequence derives from an adult woman who had mild COVID-19 (a few samples of this study predate the infection). Cell type and time point are not known. The chain links TRBV25-1 to TRBJ2-5; possibly TRBD2 for D (6 bases). The CDR3 region is CASTEVGDLETQYF. The CDR3 bases are TGTGCCAGCACCGAGGTGGGGGACTTGGAGACCCAGTACTTC.